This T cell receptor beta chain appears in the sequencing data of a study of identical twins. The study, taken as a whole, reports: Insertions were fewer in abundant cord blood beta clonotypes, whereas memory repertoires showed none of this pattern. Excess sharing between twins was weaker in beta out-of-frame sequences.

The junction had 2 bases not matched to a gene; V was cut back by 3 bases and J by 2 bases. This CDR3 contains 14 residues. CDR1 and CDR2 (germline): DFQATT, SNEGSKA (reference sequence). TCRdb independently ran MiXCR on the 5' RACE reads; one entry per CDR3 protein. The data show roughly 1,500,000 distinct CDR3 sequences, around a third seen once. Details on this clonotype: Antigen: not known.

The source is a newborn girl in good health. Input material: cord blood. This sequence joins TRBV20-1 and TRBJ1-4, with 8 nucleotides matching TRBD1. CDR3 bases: TGCAGTGCTAGGAGGACAGGGACTAATGAAAAACTGTTTTTT. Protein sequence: CSARRTGTNEKLFF.